This TCR beta chain emerged from a study of Graves' ophthalmopathy and Graves' hyperthyroidism listed by TCRdb under 2018. With regard to the full study: Stable hyperthyroidism was defined as no progression to ophthalmopathy within 18 months of follow-up. The independent validation cohort included 20 or so hyperthyroidism patients plus 17 patients who later progressed from hyperthyroidism to ophthalmopathy. The study used TCR beta repertoire signatures to distinguish Graves' ophthalmopathy from Graves' hyperthyroidism and to predict progression to ophthalmopathy. To explore V-J signatures that distinguish ophthalmopathy from hyperthyroidism, a discovery set of about 99 patients was enrolled, made up of under 50 with ophthalmopathy and 57 with stable hyperthyroidism. In total, some 140 blood samples were TCR-sequenced: fewer than 50 ophthalmopathy, over 70 hyperthyroidism and roughly 17 hyperthyroidism-to-ophthalmopathy patients. In roughly 6 hyperthyroidism patients, T-cell repertoires of thyroid tissue and blood were compared. Following sample collection, hyperthyroidism patients were given methimazole at a starting dose of 30 mg daily, and ophthalmopathy patients were given high-dose intravenous methylprednisolone. What the authors observed across the whole study: Most expanded thyroid clonotypes with frequency above 0.001 were also detected in blood, suggesting blood repertoires may reflect the thyroid immune response. In validation, the model predicted ophthalmopathy progression with about 70% sensitivity and about 77% specificity; fewer than 15 predicted patients were CT-confirmed with GO in a median of approximately 6.5 months. Sample size was not statistically predetermined, and group allocation was not concealed from the investigators. The 13-signature model separated ophthalmopathy from stable hyperthyroidism with roughly 88% sensitivity and less than 83% specificity in cross-validation, and 80%/75% in the test set.

For repertoire sequencing, the TCR beta CDR3 regions were amplified from RNA transcripts. HTBI primers and the Qiagen OneStep RT-PCR kit were used in a first-round RT-PCR, which was followed by a second-round multiplex PCR, size selection and purification. Libraries were sequenced paired-end with 100 bp reads on an Illumina HiSeq2000. The authors processed their data as follows. SOAPnuke was used to process the reads, throwing out any read that had adapters, had uncalled bases, had a mean Phred below 15, or lacked an exact constant-primer or identifier match. High-quality paired reads were merged with COPE v1.2.5. Unique nucleotide sequences were defined as clonotypes and aligned to IMGT TRB V, D and J references using MiTCR v1.1. The analysis was limited to V-J combinations with a frequency above 0.0001, which together covered approximately 99% of repertoires. A TCR clonal expansion and chaos score per V-J combination was defined as the ratio of F50 clonal expansion to chaos observed in the TCRdist matrix. Welch's t-statistics and random forest were used to narrow the features down to more than 10 V-J combinations, which were then fed into a naive Bayes classifier. The similarity between thyroid and blood repertoires was quantified using the Morisita-Horn index. The public reads were reanalyzed by TCRdb: fastp trimming at Q25, MiXCR alignment, in-frame beta chains only. Records with the same CDR3 protein are collapsed into one entry carrying the most frequent genes and DNA. For this entry, the V and J calls and clone size follow TCRdb and not the study's own pipeline. The sample has approximately 1.2 million distinct CDR3 sequences on record, approximately 35% of them singletons. The ten largest clonotypes hold 11% of the sample.

CDR1 is given as MGHRA and CDR2 as YSYEKL, both from the germline V gene. The cysteine opens and the phenylalanine closes a CDR3 of 13 amino acids. This entry keeps only the CDR3 DNA: 39 bases, framed from base 1. Hyperthyroidism patients were newly diagnosed, were aged 18 to 65 years, and had a disease duration under 2 months. Patients with other autoimmune diseases, uncontrolled infections, pregnancy or lactation were excluded. Diagnosis was based on clinical symptoms, serum thyroxine, TRAb, thyroid ultrasound and orbital computed tomography. Total RNA was extracted using Trizol reagent, and RNA quality was checked on an Agilent 2100 Bioanalyzer. On this clonotype itself: Its antigen remains undetermined. The junction shows a germline mismatch at one end, possibly a read error.

This receptor was identified in an adult man with Graves' hyperthyroidism. In this chain, TRBV4-1 is recombined with TRBJ1-2, with the D gene not clear enough to name. Material: peripheral blood or thyroid tissue (not recorded which). This receptor has the CDR3 CASSQVSRYGYTF. The nucleotide sequence reads as follows: TGCGCCAGCAGCCAAGTCTCCAGATATGGCTACACTTTC.